The 4 T cell receptor beta chains below come from one sample, sequenced in a study of shared clonotypes between healthy human individuals. Assay: immunoSEQ multiplex PCR; the TCRdb copy retains only in-frame clones and omits some. This table has millions of clones, 85% to 95% appearing once. Selected positively for CCR7 and CD45RO-negative, naive CD8 cells excluded terminally differentiated effector memory CD45RA+ cells. Sequencing was carried out using naive CD8+ T cells sorted from blood. The receptors come from a man aged 18 to 30 in good health.

V and J are TRBV30 and TRBJ1-4; 9 positions match TRBD1. The CDR3 has 19 residues. J was trimmed by 2 bases and V by 0 bases; bases with no gene match: 13. Germline V gives CDR1 GTSNPN, CDR2 SVGIG (reference sequence). Here the CDR3 DNA reads TGTGCCTGGAGTGTACTGGGACAGGGAGGGTTGACGACTAATGAAAAACTGTTTTTT. Its translation is CAWSVLGQGGLTTNEKLFF.

The J gene is TRBJ1-4, the V gene TRBV6-1; 7 bases are shared with TRBD1. The CDR3 totals 16 residues. The germline CDR1 and CDR2 sequences are MNHNS and SASEGT. V was pared by 2 bases and J by 0 bases, with 3 bases of the junction left unmatched. The CDR3 here is CASSELQGATNEKLFF. As DNA, the CDR3 is TGTGCCAGCAGTGAACTTCAGGGGGCAACTAATGAAAAACTGTTTTTT.

CDR3 protein: CASRTGANGELFF. In DNA form, the CDR3 reads TGTGCCAGCAGAACAGGGGCGAACGGGGAGCTGTTTTTT. The rearrangement uses TRBV11-3 and TRBJ2-2; TRBD1 aligns across 7 bases. Per the germline V gene, CDR1 is SGHNT and CDR2 is YENEEA. Unmatched junction bases numbered 5, after V lost 6 bases and J lost 7 bases. The CDR3 sequence is 13 residues long.

This clone has only one observation. One end of the junction does not line up with germline, which may come from a read error. Other DNA sequences of this sample code for an identical CDR3. The J gene is TRBJ2-7, the V gene TRBV6-1, with D tentatively TRBD1 or TRBD2 (6 bases each). CDR1 is MNHNS and CDR2 is SASEGT in the germline V gene. The CDR3 covers 13 residues. CDR3 sequence: CASSEGGNYEQYF. The CDR3 DNA reads as TGTGCCAGCAGCGAAGGGGGGAACTACGAGCAGTACTTC.